The 9 T cell receptor beta chains presented below share a single source sample, sequenced in a study of OX40 agonist ivuxolimab in advanced cancers. Library preparation employed the immunoSEQ multiplex PCR assay. Not all clones reach the TCRdb copy of this immuneACCESS table, which keeps in-frame sequences only. Checked studies attribute under half of the gap to unresolved V genes and leave the rest unexplained. For this sample the table gives roughly 60,000 clones, of which around 90% were detected only once. The ten largest clones capture 11% to 15% of the sample. The sequences come from CD4+ or CD8+ T cells sorted from blood, collected in a trial of the OX40 agonist ivuxolimab. These receptors were collected from an adult with an advanced solid tumor such as melanoma, head and neck, liver or kidney cancer.

J is TRBJ2-3 and V is TRBV27; 11 bases align to TRBD2. V was pared by 7 bases and J by 2 bases, with 2 bases of the junction left unmatched. The V gene's germline CDR1 is MNHEY and CDR2 SMNVEV (reference sequence). This CDR3 has 14 residues. The CDR3 loop reads CASKTSGTTDTQYF. CDR3 in DNA: TGTGCCAGCAAGACTAGCGGGACCACAGATACGCAGTATTTT.

This chain connects TRBV20-1 to TRBJ2-7; D unresolved. Trimming stripped 1 base from V and 1 base from J, with 2 bases between. The CDR3 loop spans 11 amino acids. Germline V gene sequence: CDR1 DFQATT, CDR2 SNEGSKA (reference sequence). The CDR3 is CSARASYEQYF. The CDR3 coding sequence is TGCAGTGCTAGAGCATCCTACGAGCAGTACTTC.

V and J are TRBV27 and TRBJ2-2; the match to TRBD2 covers 11 bases. CDR3 length: 20 amino acids. Losses at the gene ends were 4 bases for V and 0 bases for J; bases not matched to a gene: 13. The V gene's germline CDR1 is MNHEY and CDR2 SMNVEV (reference sequence). CDR3 region: CASSSRGGRGLAANTGELFF. The CDR3 DNA reads TGTGCCAGCAGTTCCCGAGGGGGAAGGGGACTAGCGGCGAACACCGGGGAGCTGTTTTTT.

This sequence joins TRBV19 and TRBJ2-5; no definite D call. CDR1 and CDR2 (germline): LNHDA, SQIVND (reference sequence). Trimming removed 10 bases at V and 5 bases at J, with 14 bases between. This CDR3 has 12 amino acids. The DNA for the CDR3 is TGTGCCACCTCGGGCCAGTGGGAGACCCAGTACTTC. This translates into CATSGQWETQYF.

The chain links TRBV10-2 to TRBJ2-1; 8 bases fit TRBD1. Germline CDR1 reads WSHSY; CDR2 reads SAAADI. After removal of 9 bases from V and 4 bases from J, the junction contained 8 bases not matched to a gene. The CDR3 is 14 amino acids. In nucleotides, the CDR3 is TGCGCCAGTACTAGACAGGGGCCATACAATGAGCAGTTCTTC. It codes for CASTRQGPYNEQFF.

The chain is built from TRBV7-3 and TRBJ2-1; a weak D match, TRBD2 (6 bases). Per the germline V gene, CDR1 is SGHTA and CDR2 is FQGTGA. V was clipped by 2 bases and J by 6 bases, with 14 bases between them. CDR3 size: 15 residues. CDR3 loop: CASSLLGGGSNEQFF. The CDR3 bases are TGTGCCAGCAGCTTACTGGGAGGCGGTAGCAATGAGCAGTTCTTC.

This sequence joins TRBV7-9 and TRBJ1-2; TRBD1 matches 7 bases. V shed 5 bases and J 8 bases; nucleotides not matched to a gene: 8. The germline V gene encodes CDR1 SEHNR and CDR2 FQNEAQ (reference sequence). CDR3 length: 13 residues. Here the CDR3 DNA reads TGTGCCAGCAGCGCATACAGGGGAGGGGGCTACACCTTC. Residues: CASSAYRGGGYTF. Full variable domain (remainder filled in from reference TRBV7-9 and TRBJ1-2): DTGVSQNPRHKITKRGQNVTFRCDPISEHNRLYWYRQTLGQGPEFLTYFQNEAQLEKSRLLSDRFSAERPKGSFSTLEIQRTEQGDSAMYLCASSAYRGGGYTFGSGTRLTVV.

V and J are TRBV7-2 and TRBJ2-7; D may correspond to TRBD1 or TRBD2 (5 bases each). The germline CDR1 and CDR2 sequences are SGHTA and FQGNSA. The CDR3 consists of 15 residues. With 1 base removed from V and 2 bases from J, the gap between germline ends came to 12 bases. The CDR3 DNA sequence: TGTGCCAGCAGCTTAGAAGGTAGGGACCCCTACGAGCAGTACTTC. Encoded protein: CASSLEGRDPYEQYF. Complete variable domain (other parts from reference TRBV7-2 and TRBJ2-7): GAGVSQSPSNKVTEKGKDVELRCDPISGHTALYWYRQSLGQGLEFLIYFQGNSAPDKSGLPSDRFSAERTGGSVSTLTIQRTQQEDSAVYLCASSLEGRDPYEQYFGPGTRLTVT.

This chain connects TRBV18 to TRBJ2-7; unclear D gene. There are 17 residues in the CDR3. Germline lookup yields CDR1 KGHSH and CDR2 LQKENI. V shed 3 bases and J shed 3 bases, with 21 bases lying between them. CDR3 region: CASSPRSRLQSLYEQYF. The CDR3 DNA sequence: TGTGCCAGCTCACCGCGGTCTAGACTCCAATCACTCTACGAGCAGTACTTC.